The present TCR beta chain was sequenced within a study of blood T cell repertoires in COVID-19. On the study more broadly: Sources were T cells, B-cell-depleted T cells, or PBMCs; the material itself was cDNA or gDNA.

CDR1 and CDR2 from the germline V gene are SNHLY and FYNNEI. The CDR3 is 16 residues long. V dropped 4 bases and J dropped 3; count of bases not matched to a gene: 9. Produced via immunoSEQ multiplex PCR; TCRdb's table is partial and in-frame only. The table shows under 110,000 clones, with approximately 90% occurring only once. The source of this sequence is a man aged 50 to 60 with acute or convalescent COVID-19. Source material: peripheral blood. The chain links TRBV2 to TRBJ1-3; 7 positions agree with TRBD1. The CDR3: CASSAVTGLGGNTIYF. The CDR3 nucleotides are TGTGCCAGCAGTGCAGTGACAGGGTTGGGTGGAAACACCATATATTTT.